A single sample is the source of the 18 T cell receptor beta chains below, sequenced in a study of blood T cells in healthy people across ages. Using a J-beta primer mix together with a sample-barcoded 5' primer, a second PCR was run for roughly 7 to 11 cycles. TCRdb re-called the 5' RACE reads through MiXCR, storing one row per CDR3 protein. The sample carries nearly 800,000 distinct CDR3 sequences, roughly 25% recorded once. These same data were also listed under a study on T cells of mothers and their children.

The sample taken for sequencing was blood. The receptors were gathered from a boy aged 5-17 years in good health.

This chain uses TRBV29-1 with TRBJ1-4, with a tentative D call TRBD1 (5 bases). In germline, CDR1 is SQVTM, CDR2 ANQGSEA. This CDR3 contains 12 residues. V gave up 1 base and J gave up 16 bases, with 16 bases separating them. This chain's CDR3 is CSVEGTTEKRFF. The CDR3 nucleotides read TGCAGCGTTGAAGGGACAACCGAAAAAAGGTTTTTT.

The V gene is TRBV12-3 or TRBV12-4, the J gene TRBJ2-5; weak D call: TRBD2 (7 bases). The length of the CDR3 is 14 residues. The germline V and J ends were trimmed by 6 bases and 4 bases, with 15 bases remaining between them. The DNA of the CDR3 is TGTGCCAGCAGCCCCCTAGGGGGGGGAGAGACCCAGTACTTC. As protein: CASSPLGGGETQYF.

This clonotype was seen a few times. This chain connects TRBV13 to TRBJ2-1, with a weak D call TRBD1 (6 bases). The CDR3 consists of 13 residues. Germline CDR1 and CDR2: PRHDT and FYEKMQ (reference sequence). V lost 2 bases and J lost 7, with 9 bases in between. The CDR3 DNA sequence: TGTGCCAGCAGCTTACAGGGGTCGAATGAGCAGTTCTTC. Amino acid sequence: CASSLQGSNEQFF.

The gene calls are TRBV12-5 and TRBJ2-1, with D perhaps matching TRBD2 (6 bases). This CDR3 contains 14 residues. V was cut by 4 bases and J by 6 bases, with 13 bases left in between. CDR1 LGHNT and CDR2 FRNRAP come from the germline V gene. The CDR3, as DNA: TGTGCTAGTGGTTCCGGGACTCCATTCAATGAGCAGTTCTTC. It encodes CASGSGTPFNEQFF.

The chain couples TRBV14 to TRBJ2-7; 9 bases are a match to TRBD1. This CDR3 is 16 amino acids long. V shed 2 bases, J shed 8 bases, and the junction held 13 bases outside the gene matches. Germline CDR1 SGHDN, CDR2 FVKESK. The CDR3 is CASSQLNRGPPYKQYF. CDR3 DNA: TGTGCCAGCAGCCAACTAAACAGGGGGCCTCCTTATAAGCAGTACTTC.

The chain is built from TRBV28 and TRBJ2-5, with D possibly being TRBD1 (5 bases). Per germline, CDR1 MDHEN and CDR2 SYDVKM. The CDR3 spans 15 residues. Trimming removed 5 bases from V and 4 bases from J, with 17 bases in between. CDR3 in DNA: TGTGCCAGCAGTACCTCAAGTGAAGGGGTAGAGACCCAGTACTTC. Translated: CASSTSSEGVETQYF.

The chain joins TRBV6-4 to TRBJ2-3, with 10 bases that match TRBD2. The trim removed 0 bases at V and 4 bases at J, leaving 4 bases unmatched. This CDR3 contains 16 residues. Per the germline V gene, CDR1 is MRHNA and CDR2 is SNTAGT. The CDR3 DNA sequence: TGTGCCAGCAGTGACTCGCCAGCGGGGGGGCCAGATACGCAGTATTTT. Translation: CASSDSPAGGPDTQYF.

The J gene is TRBJ2-1, the V gene TRBV12-3 or TRBV12-4; 10 positions agree with TRBD2. CDR3 size: 14 residues. J gave up 9 bases and V 5 bases, and 7 bases lay outside the gene matches. Written as DNA, the CDR3 is TGTGCCAGCAGTACTAGCGGGACCGTTGGTGAGCAGTTCTTC. Residues: CASSTSGTVGEQFF.

This sequence joins TRBV5-1 and TRBJ1-3; no clear D gene. The V end was cut by 3 bases, the J end by 2 bases, with 6 bases between. The V gene's germline CDR1 is SGHRS and CDR2 YFSETQ. This CDR3 has 13 amino acids. The CDR3 coding sequence is TGCGCCAGCAGCTCCCACCCTGGAAACACCATATATTTT. Its protein is CASSSHPGNTIYF.

The chain carries TRBV24-1 and TRBJ2-4; D not resolved. CDR3 length: 19 amino acids. Germline-derived CDR1 and CDR2 are KGHDR and SFDVKD. The V and J ends lost 1 base and 0 bases respectively, with 18 bases between them. The CDR3, as DNA: TGTGCCACCAGTGATTTCCAGGAAAGGCCCTTCCTAGCCAAAAACATTCAGTACTTC. Translation gives CATSDFQERPFLAKNIQYF.

Worth noting for this clonotype: A read error may account for a junction end that differs from germline. V usage is TRBV7-2 and J usage is TRBJ2-7, with D maybe TRBD2 (5 bases). The CDR3 extends over 16 amino acids. Germline V gives CDR1 SGHTA, CDR2 FQGNSA. CDR3 sequence (DNA): TGTGCCAGCAGCTCCCGGGGTAGCGTTAGCTCCTACGGGCAGTACTTC. Its translation is CASSSRGSVSSYGQYF.

This clonotype was seen only a few times. The chain joins TRBV29-1 to TRBJ1-2, with 8 bases fitting TRBD1. This CDR3 is built from 13 residues. The V gene end was trimmed by 7 bases and the J gene end by 6 bases; junction bases not matched to a gene: 10. Germline V CDR1 and CDR2: SQVTM, ANQGSEA. CDR3 bases: TGCAGCGGCAGGACAGGGAATTCGGATGGCTACACCTTC. Amino acid sequence: CSGRTGNSDGYTF.

This clonotype was picked up a small number of times. J is TRBJ2-5 and V is TRBV9; a possible D gene is TRBD2 (6 bases). The germline CDR1 and CDR2 sequences are SGDLS and YYNGEE. Trimming shortened V by 3 bases and J by 5 bases, and 14 bases separated the two germline ends. This CDR3 is 14 amino acids long. DNA for the CDR3: TGTGCCAGCAGCGGCCGGGAGCCAGGGGAGACCCAGTACTTC. Translated: CASSGREPGETQYF.

The chain combines TRBV7-6 with TRBJ2-5; D is unclear. The J call is doubtful: the DNA matches TRBJ2-7 better. Germline V lookup: CDR1 SGHVS, CDR2 FNYEAQ. The CDR3 covers 13 residues. The CDR3 loop reads CASSLGQENEQYF. In nucleotides, the CDR3 is TGTGCCAGCAGCTTAGGGCAGGAAAACGAGCAGTACTTC.

The rearrangement uses TRBV24-1 and TRBJ2-1; D is unresolved. This CDR3 is built from 12 residues. Germline loops: CDR1 KGHDR, CDR2 SFDVKD. V gave up 10 bases and J gave up 0 bases, with 6 bases separating them. In DNA form, the CDR3 reads TGTGCCACGCGCGACTCCTACAATGAGCAGTTCTTC. This encodes CATRDSYNEQFF.

The chain uses TRBV5-8 and TRBJ2-7; TRBD2 is a possible D gene (5 bases). This CDR3 has 14 residues. The V end was cut by 1 base, the J end by 3 bases, with 11 bases between. Germline CDR1 reads SGHTS; CDR2 reads YDEGEE. The CDR3 coding sequence is TGTGCCAGCAGCTTGAAGGGAGCGGACTACGAGCAGTACTTC. The encoded protein is CASSLKGADYEQYF.

The chain carries TRBV4-3 and TRBJ2-7; no reliable D call. CDR3 length: 14 amino acids. The V end lost 5 bases, the J end lost 0 bases, and 11 bases lay between the germline ends. CDR1 is LGHNA and CDR2 is YSLEER in the germline V gene. DNA of the CDR3: TGCGCCAGCAGCAGTCAGAAGAGCTCCTACGAGCAGTACTTC. Its translation: CASSSQKSSYEQYF.

Only a few counts were recorded for this clonotype. This sequence joins TRBV7-2 and TRBJ1-3; D gene uncertain. Trimming removed 2 bases at V and 0 bases at J, with 11 bases between. The CDR3 runs to 16 residues. CDR1 is SGHTA and CDR2 is FQGNSA in the germline V gene. CDR3 bases: TGTGCCAGCAGCTTAAACACGGCCGGCTCTGGAAACACCATATATTTT. It codes for CASSLNTAGSGNTIYF.